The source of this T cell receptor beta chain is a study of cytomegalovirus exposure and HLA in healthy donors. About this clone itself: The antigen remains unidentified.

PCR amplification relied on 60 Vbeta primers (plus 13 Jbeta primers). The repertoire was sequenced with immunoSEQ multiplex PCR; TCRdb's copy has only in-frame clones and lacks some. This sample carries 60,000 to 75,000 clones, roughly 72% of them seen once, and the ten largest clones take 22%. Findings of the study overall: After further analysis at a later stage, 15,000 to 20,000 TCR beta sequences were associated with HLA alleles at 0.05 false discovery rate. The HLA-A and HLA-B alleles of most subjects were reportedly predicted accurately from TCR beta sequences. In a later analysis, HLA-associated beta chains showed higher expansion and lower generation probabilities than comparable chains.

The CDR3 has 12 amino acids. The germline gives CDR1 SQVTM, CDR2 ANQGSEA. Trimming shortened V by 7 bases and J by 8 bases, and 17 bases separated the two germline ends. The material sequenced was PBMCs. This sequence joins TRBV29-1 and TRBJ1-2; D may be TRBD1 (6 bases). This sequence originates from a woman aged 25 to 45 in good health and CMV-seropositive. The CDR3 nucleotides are TGCAGCGCCGAGGGGGACAACCGGGGCTACACCTTC. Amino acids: CSAEGDNRGYTF.